Listed below are T cell receptor beta chains from one sample, sequenced in a study of response to subunit inactivated influenza vaccine. TCRdb reprocessed the RT-PCR reads via MiXCR and lists one record per CDR3 protein. Seen here are approximately 700,000 distinct CDR3 sequences, around 13% observed once, and the top ten hold 6.5% to 8.5%. Sequencing was performed on PBMCs from blood, taken approximately 15 days before vaccination. The receptors were sampled from a man between 50 and 59 years old who received an inactivated influenza vaccine. The CDR3 runs from the conserved cysteine through the conserved F or W. A D gene is named only where the DNA matches it firmly. Expanded clones get a size class; other rows say once, few or many, or leave the size out.

v_gene: TRBV6-1
j_gene: TRBJ2-7
abundance: few
d_gene: TRBD2
CDR3aa: CAQGLASIYEQYF
CDR3nt: TGTGCCCAGGGACTAGCCTCGATCTACGAGCAGTACTTC

v_gene: TRBV20-1
j_gene: TRBJ2-7
abundance: few
d_gene: .
CDR3aa: CSARPGSSYGEQYF
CDR3nt: TGCAGTGCTAGGCCCGGGTCTAGCTACGGCGAGCAGTACTTC

v_gene: TRBV4-2
j_gene: TRBJ1-4
abundance: few
d_gene: .
CDR3aa: CASSDRKGNEKLFF
CDR3nt: TGTGCCAGCAGCGATCGTAAGGGTAATGAAAAACTGTTTTTT

v_gene: TRBV27
j_gene: TRBJ1-5
abundance: few
d_gene: TRBD1
CDR3aa: CASRQGQGRGQPQHF
CDR3nt: TGTGCCAGCAGGCAGGGACAGGGTCGGGGTCAGCCCCAGCATTTT

v_gene: TRBV4-3
j_gene: TRBJ2-2
abundance: .
d_gene: .
CDR3aa: CASSPQPGPTSGELFF
CDR3nt: TGCGCCAGCAGCCCCCAACCGGGCCCCACTTCCGGGGAGCTGTTTTTT

v_gene: TRBV4-1
j_gene: TRBJ1-2
abundance: few
d_gene: TRBD1
CDR3aa: CASSPRYQGASYGYTF
CDR3nt: TGCGCCAGCAGCCCGCGATACCAGGGGGCCAGCTATGGCTACACCTTC

v_gene: TRBV5-1
j_gene: TRBJ2-3
abundance: many
d_gene: .
CDR3aa: CASSLILRDTQYF
CDR3nt: TGCGCCAGCAGCTTGATTCTGCGGGATACGCAGTATTTT

v_gene: TRBV6-2/TRBV6-3
j_gene: TRBJ2-6
abundance: few
d_gene: TRBD1
CDR3aa: CASSYSGTGGFFGANVLTF
CDR3nt: TGTGCCAGCAGTTACTCGGGGACAGGGGGCTTCTTTGGGGCCAACGTCCTGACTTTC

v_gene: TRBV20-1
j_gene: TRBJ2-7
abundance: many
d_gene: .
CDR3aa: CSAILPPVYEQYF
CDR3nt: TGCAGTGCTATCCTACCGCCAGTCTACGAGCAGTACTTC

v_gene: TRBV29-1
j_gene: TRBJ2-3
abundance: few
d_gene: TRBD2
CDR3aa: CSVEASGGATDTQYF
CDR3nt: TGCAGCGTTGAAGCCAGCGGGGGGGCCACAGATACGCAGTATTTT

v_gene: TRBV12-3/TRBV12-4
j_gene: TRBJ2-3
abundance: .
d_gene: .
CDR3aa: CASSQRDGTDTQYF
CDR3nt: TGTGCCAGCAGCCAACGGGACGGCACAGATACGCAGTATTTT

v_gene: TRBV28
j_gene: TRBJ2-5
abundance: .
d_gene: TRBD2
CDR3aa: CASSPETSGYQETQYF
CDR3nt: TGTGCCAGCAGTCCCGAGACTAGCGGGTACCAAGAGACCCAGTACTTC

v_gene: TRBV9
j_gene: TRBJ2-3
abundance: .
d_gene: .
CDR3aa: CASSRQGRPPGDTQYF
CDR3nt: TGTGCCAGCAGCCGCCAGGGGAGGCCGCCGGGGGATACGCAGTATTTT

v_gene: TRBV6-1
j_gene: TRBJ2-2
abundance: few
d_gene: TRBD2
CDR3aa: CAGTSGRAIGELFF
CDR3nt: TGTGCCGGGACTAGCGGGAGGGCCATCGGGGAGCTGTTTTTT

v_gene: TRBV2
j_gene: TRBJ2-7
abundance: .
d_gene: TRBD2
CDR3aa: CASSDPGLAGSIPYEQYF
CDR3nt: TGTGCCAGCAGTGACCCGGGACTAGCGGGGTCAATCCCCTACGAGCAGTACTTC

v_gene: TRBV2
j_gene: TRBJ1-5
abundance: few
d_gene: .
CDR3aa: CASSTGFGGNQPQHF
CDR3nt: TGTGCCAGCAGTACAGGTTTTGGCGGCAATCAGCCCCAGCATTTT

v_gene: TRBV24-1
j_gene: TRBJ2-3
abundance: few
d_gene: .
CDR3aa: CATSGTGLGTDTQYF
CDR3nt: TGTGCCACCAGCGGTACGGGTCTGGGTACAGATACGCAGTATTTT

v_gene: TRBV6-2/TRBV6-3
j_gene: TRBJ2-1
abundance: .
d_gene: TRBD1
CDR3aa: CASRTAQYRGSYNEQFF
CDR3nt: TGTGCCAGCAGAACCGCCCAATACAGGGGTTCCTACAATGAGCAGTTCTTC

v_gene: TRBV25-1
j_gene: TRBJ2-1
abundance: few
d_gene: TRBD2
CDR3aa: CASRTSGRATSEQFF
CDR3nt: TGTGCCAGCAGGACTAGCGGGAGGGCCACGAGTGAGCAGTTCTTC

v_gene: TRBV23-1
j_gene: TRBJ1-2
abundance: .
d_gene: TRBD1
CDR3aa: CATQDRDYGYTF
CDR3nt: TGCGCCACACAAGACAGGGACTATGGCTACACCTTC

v_gene: TRBV6-5
j_gene: TRBJ1-2
abundance: few
d_gene: .
CDR3aa: CASSSARQPNYGYTF
CDR3nt: TGTGCCAGCAGTTCGGCAAGACAGCCTAACTATGGCTACACCTTC

v_gene: TRBV5-1
j_gene: TRBJ1-2
abundance: few
d_gene: .
CDR3aa: CASSTPSGNYGYTF
CDR3nt: TGCGCCAGCAGCACACCCTCAGGGAACTATGGCTACACCTTC

v_gene: TRBV11-2
j_gene: TRBJ2-5
abundance: few
d_gene: TRBD1
CDR3aa: CASSPRTGLGQETQYF
CDR3nt: TGTGCCAGCAGCCCTAGGACAGGGCTAGGCCAAGAGACCCAGTACTTC

v_gene: TRBV4-1
j_gene: TRBJ2-7
abundance: few
d_gene: .
CDR3aa: CASSPEGHQGYEQYF
CDR3nt: TGCGCCAGCAGCCCGGAGGGACACCAGGGCTACGAGCAGTACTTC

v_gene: TRBV20-1
j_gene: TRBJ2-5
abundance: many
d_gene: .
CDR3aa: CSARDSQGRETQYF
CDR3nt: TGCAGTGCTAGAGATTCCCAGGGCAGGGAGACCCAGTACTTC

v_gene: TRBV12-3/TRBV12-4
j_gene: TRBJ1-3
abundance: .
d_gene: .
CDR3aa: CASSTFYSSGNTIYF
CDR3nt: TGTGCCAGCAGTACCTTCTACAGCTCTGGAAACACCATATATTTT

v_gene: TRBV12-3/TRBV12-4
j_gene: TRBJ2-3
abundance: many
d_gene: .
CDR3aa: CASSFDALGNTDTQYF
CDR3nt: TGTGCCAGCAGTTTTGACGCTCTGGGGAACACAGATACGCAGTATTTT

v_gene: TRBV10-3
j_gene: TRBJ2-3
abundance: .
d_gene: TRBD2
CDR3aa: CAIGASGDTDTQYF
CDR3nt: TGTGCCATCGGAGCTAGCGGGGACACAGATACGCAGTATTTT

v_gene: TRBV29-1
j_gene: TRBJ2-1
abundance: many
d_gene: TRBD2
CDR3aa: CSLGRGGINEQFF
CDR3nt: TGCAGCTTGGGGCGGGGGGGCATAAATGAGCAGTTCTTC

v_gene: TRBV12-3/TRBV12-4
j_gene: TRBJ2-7
abundance: few
d_gene: TRBD1
CDR3aa: CASSFTGQPFYEQYF
CDR3nt: TGTGCCAGTAGCTTCACGGGACAGCCTTTCTACGAGCAGTACTTC

v_gene: TRBV7-9
j_gene: TRBJ2-1
abundance: .
d_gene: .
CDR3aa: CASSHGVAGTLIEQFF
CDR3nt: TGTGCCAGCAGCCACGGCGTTGCGGGAACCCTCATCGAGCAGTTCTTC

v_gene: TRBV24-1
j_gene: TRBJ2-7
abundance: .
d_gene: .
CDR3aa: CATSDHISYEQYF
CDR3nt: TGTGCCACCAGTGATCACATCTCCTACGAGCAGTACTTC

v_gene: TRBV28
j_gene: TRBJ2-7
abundance: .
d_gene: TRBD1
CDR3aa: CASRTGQAYEQYF
CDR3nt: TGTGCCAGCAGAACGGGACAGGCCTACGAGCAGTACTTC

v_gene: TRBV20-1
j_gene: TRBJ1-6
abundance: .
d_gene: TRBD1
CDR3aa: CSAQDRVVSYNSPLHF
CDR3nt: TGCAGTGCCCAGGACAGGGTTGTTTCCTATAATTCACCCCTCCACTTT

v_gene: TRBV13
j_gene: TRBJ1-4
abundance: .
d_gene: .
CDR3aa: CASSFRGEKLFF
CDR3nt: TGTGCCAGCAGCTTCAGGGGTGAAAAACTGTTTTTT

v_gene: TRBV5-1
j_gene: TRBJ2-1
abundance: .
d_gene: TRBD2
CDR3aa: CASSLALAGRDEQFF
CDR3nt: TGCGCCAGCAGCTTGGCGCTAGCGGGGAGAGATGAGCAGTTCTTC

v_gene: TRBV4-3
j_gene: TRBJ2-7
abundance: few
d_gene: .
CDR3aa: CASSQDMRGSYEQYF
CDR3nt: TGCGCCAGCAGCCAAGATATGCGGGGTTCCTACGAGCAGTACTTC

v_gene: TRBV18
j_gene: TRBJ1-1
abundance: .
d_gene: .
CDR3aa: CASSPKAEGTEAFF
CDR3nt: TGTGCCAGTTCACCAAAGGCTGAGGGGACTGAAGCTTTCTTT

v_gene: TRBV29-1
j_gene: TRBJ2-3
abundance: .
d_gene: TRBD1
CDR3aa: CSVEGVQGALDTQYF
CDR3nt: TGCAGCGTTGAAGGTGTACAGGGGGCTTTAGATACGCAGTATTTT

v_gene: TRBV29-1
j_gene: TRBJ2-2
abundance: few
d_gene: .
CDR3aa: CSVGQLFTGELFF
CDR3nt: TGCAGCGTCGGACAGCTTTTCACCGGGGAGCTGTTTTTT

v_gene: TRBV4-1
j_gene: TRBJ2-1
abundance: few
d_gene: TRBD2
CDR3aa: CASSQGSYSGRPYNEQFF
CDR3nt: TGCGCCAGCAGCCAAGGGAGTTATAGCGGGAGGCCTTACAATGAGCAGTTCTTC

v_gene: TRBV20-1
j_gene: TRBJ2-6
abundance: .
d_gene: .
CDR3aa: CSARSYASGANVLTF
CDR3nt: TGCAGTGCTAGATCATACGCGTCTGGGGCCAACGTCCTGACTTTC

v_gene: TRBV6-2/TRBV6-3
j_gene: TRBJ1-5
abundance: .
d_gene: TRBD1
CDR3aa: CASSYHRGGPIGQPQHF
CDR3nt: TGTGCCAGCAGTTACCACAGGGGAGGGCCCATCGGGCAGCCCCAGCATTTT

v_gene: TRBV5-1
j_gene: TRBJ1-2
abundance: few
d_gene: .
CDR3aa: CASSLDFGVRGYTF
CDR3nt: TGCGCCAGCAGCTTGGATTTCGGGGTCCGTGGCTACACCTTC

v_gene: TRBV5-1
j_gene: TRBJ2-1
abundance: .
d_gene: .
CDR3aa: CASSWANTRVNEQFF
CDR3nt: TGCGCCAGCAGCTGGGCCAATACTAGGGTCAATGAGCAGTTCTTC

v_gene: TRBV5-1
j_gene: TRBJ2-3
abundance: many
d_gene: .
CDR3aa: CASSLGLGGVNTQYF
CDR3nt: TGCGCCAGCAGCTTGGGACTAGGAGGAGTAAATACGCAGTATTTT

v_gene: TRBV12-3/TRBV12-4
j_gene: TRBJ2-7
abundance: once
d_gene: .
CDR3aa: CASSSGSRYEQYF
CDR3nt: TGTGCCAGCAGCTCAGGGAGCCGCTACGAGCAGTACTTC

v_gene: TRBV25-1
j_gene: TRBJ1-6
abundance: few
d_gene: .
CDR3aa: CASTGLGDNSPLHF
CDR3nt: TGTGCCAGCACGGGGCTAGGGGATAATTCACCCCTCCACTTT

v_gene: TRBV9
j_gene: TRBJ2-3
abundance: many
d_gene: TRBD2
CDR3aa: CASSVDTGLATDTQYF
CDR3nt: TGTGCCAGCAGCGTAGATACGGGACTAGCGACAGATACGCAGTATTTT